The entry below describes one TCR beta chain. Antigen specificity is unknown. TCRdb fed the reads into MiXCR, producing one record per CDR3 protein. The sample consists of 750,000 to 950,000 distinct CDR3 sequences, about 29% of them appearing once. This CDR3 has 15 residues. Losses at the gene ends were 0 bases for V and 3 bases for J; bases not matched to a gene: 6. The V gene's germline CDR1 is DFQATT and CDR2 SNEGSKA (reference sequence). This record comes from a study of T cell repertoires in cytomegalovirus infection. Study background: Recently identified HLA-C-restricted CMV epitopes were among the peptides used. From public TCR beta signatures came an indication of both CMV infection and matching HLA type.

Findings of the study overall: HLA-C-restricted TCR beta clonotypes specific for CMV led the ex vivo response. Carriers of CMV and the relevant HLA type were discriminated by public TCR beta frequency.

The sequence was collected from a human donor in good health (CMV status not recorded). Some clones in this sample may be carry-over from other donors' samples. The sample consisted of cultured CD8+ T cells from PBMCs, taken from culture after CMV antigen stimulation. V is TRBV20-1 and J is TRBJ1-2; TRBD1 agrees at 8 bases. This CDR3 reads CSARDSKDRDYGYTF. The CDR3 DNA reads TGCAGTGCTAGAGACTCTAAGGACAGGGACTATGGCTACACCTTC.